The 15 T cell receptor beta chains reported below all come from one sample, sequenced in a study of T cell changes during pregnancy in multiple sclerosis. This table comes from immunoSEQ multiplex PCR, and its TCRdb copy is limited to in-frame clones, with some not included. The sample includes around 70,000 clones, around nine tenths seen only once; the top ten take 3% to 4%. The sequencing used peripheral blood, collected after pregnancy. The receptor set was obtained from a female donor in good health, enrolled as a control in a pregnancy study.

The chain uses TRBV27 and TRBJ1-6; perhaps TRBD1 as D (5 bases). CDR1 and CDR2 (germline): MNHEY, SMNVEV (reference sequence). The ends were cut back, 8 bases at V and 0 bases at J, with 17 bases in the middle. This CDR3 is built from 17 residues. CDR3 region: CASGAGLLPSYNSPLHF. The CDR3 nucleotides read TGTGCCAGCGGCGCGGGACTCTTACCCTCCTATAATTCACCCCTCCACTTT.

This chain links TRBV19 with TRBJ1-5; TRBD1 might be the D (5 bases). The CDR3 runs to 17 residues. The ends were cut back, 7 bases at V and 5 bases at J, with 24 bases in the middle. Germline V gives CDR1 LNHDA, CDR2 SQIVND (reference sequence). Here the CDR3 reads CASTLARDWPTHQPQHF. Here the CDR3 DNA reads TGTGCCAGTACCCTTGCTAGGGACTGGCCCACTCATCAGCCCCAGCATTTT.

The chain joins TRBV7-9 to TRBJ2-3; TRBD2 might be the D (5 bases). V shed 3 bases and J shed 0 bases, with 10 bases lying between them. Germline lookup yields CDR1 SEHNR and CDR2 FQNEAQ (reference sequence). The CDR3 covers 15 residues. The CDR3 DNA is TGTGCCAGCAGCTTCCTACGAGGGAGCACAGATACGCAGTATTTT. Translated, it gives CASSFLRGSTDTQYF.

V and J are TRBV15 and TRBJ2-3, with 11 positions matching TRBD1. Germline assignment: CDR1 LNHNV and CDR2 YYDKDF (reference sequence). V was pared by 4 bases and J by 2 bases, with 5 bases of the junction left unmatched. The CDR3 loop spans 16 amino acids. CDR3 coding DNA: TGTGCCACCAGCACCAGGACAGGGGGCGCCACAGATACGCAGTATTTT. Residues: CATSTRTGGATDTQYF. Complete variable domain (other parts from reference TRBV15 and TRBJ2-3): DAMVIQNPRYQVTQFGKPVTLSCSQTLNHNVMYWYQQKSSQAPKLLFHYYDKDFNNEADTPDNFQSRRPNTSFCFLDIRSPGLGDTAMYLCATSTRTGGATDTQYFGPGTRLTVL.

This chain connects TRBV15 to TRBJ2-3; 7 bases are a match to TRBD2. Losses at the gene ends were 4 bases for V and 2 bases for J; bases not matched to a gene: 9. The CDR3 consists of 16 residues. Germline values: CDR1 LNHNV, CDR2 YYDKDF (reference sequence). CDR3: CATSTRLARDTDTQYF. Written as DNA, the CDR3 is TGTGCCACCAGCACCCGACTAGCTCGGGACACAGATACGCAGTATTTT.

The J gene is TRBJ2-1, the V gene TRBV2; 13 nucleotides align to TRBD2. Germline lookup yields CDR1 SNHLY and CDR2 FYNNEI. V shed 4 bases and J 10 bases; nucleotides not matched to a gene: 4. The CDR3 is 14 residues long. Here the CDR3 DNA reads TGTGCCAGCAGTGGTGGGACTAGCGGGATGGAGCAGTTCTTC. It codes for CASSGGTSGMEQFF.

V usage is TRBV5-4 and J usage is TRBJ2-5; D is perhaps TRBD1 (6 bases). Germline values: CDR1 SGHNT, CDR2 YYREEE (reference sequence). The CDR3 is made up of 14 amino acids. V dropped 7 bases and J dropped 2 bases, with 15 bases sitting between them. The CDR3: CASQNPGQQETQYF. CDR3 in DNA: TGTGCCAGCCAAAATCCGGGACAACAAGAGACCCAGTACTTC.

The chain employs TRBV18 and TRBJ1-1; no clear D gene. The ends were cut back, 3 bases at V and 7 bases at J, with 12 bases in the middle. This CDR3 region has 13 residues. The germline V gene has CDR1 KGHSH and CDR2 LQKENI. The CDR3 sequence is CASSPQSINEAFF. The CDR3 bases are TGTGCCAGCTCACCTCAGTCGATTAATGAAGCTTTCTTT.

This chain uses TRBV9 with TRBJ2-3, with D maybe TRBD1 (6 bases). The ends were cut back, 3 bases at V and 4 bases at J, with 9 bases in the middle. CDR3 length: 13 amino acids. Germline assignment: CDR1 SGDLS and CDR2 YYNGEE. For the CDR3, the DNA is TGTGCCAGCAGCGGGGACATCTCAGATACGCAGTATTTT. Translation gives CASSGDISDTQYF.

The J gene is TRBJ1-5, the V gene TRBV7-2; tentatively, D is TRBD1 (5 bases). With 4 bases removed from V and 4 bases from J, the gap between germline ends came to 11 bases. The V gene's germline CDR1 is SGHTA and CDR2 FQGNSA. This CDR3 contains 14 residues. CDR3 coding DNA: TGTGCCAGCAGCTCTTGGGGGGTGAATCAGCCCCAGCATTTT. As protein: CASSSWGVNQPQHF.

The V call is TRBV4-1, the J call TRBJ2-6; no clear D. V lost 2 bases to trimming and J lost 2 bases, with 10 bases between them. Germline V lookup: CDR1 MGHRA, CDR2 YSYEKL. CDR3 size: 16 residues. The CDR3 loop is CASSQFTDTGANVLTF. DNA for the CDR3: TGCGCCAGCAGCCAATTTACAGACACTGGGGCCAACGTCCTGACTTTC.

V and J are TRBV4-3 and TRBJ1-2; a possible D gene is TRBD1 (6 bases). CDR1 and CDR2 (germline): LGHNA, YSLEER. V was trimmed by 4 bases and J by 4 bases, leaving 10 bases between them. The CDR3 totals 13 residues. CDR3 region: CASSRTGSYGYTF. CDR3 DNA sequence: TGCGCCAGCAGCCGAACAGGGTCCTATGGCTACACCTTC.

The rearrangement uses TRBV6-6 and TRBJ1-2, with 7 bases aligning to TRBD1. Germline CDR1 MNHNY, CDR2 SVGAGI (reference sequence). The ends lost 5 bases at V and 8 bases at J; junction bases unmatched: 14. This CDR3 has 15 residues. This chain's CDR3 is CASSTIRTGGRGYTF. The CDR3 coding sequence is TGTGCCAGCAGTACGATAAGGACAGGCGGGCGGGGCTACACCTTC.

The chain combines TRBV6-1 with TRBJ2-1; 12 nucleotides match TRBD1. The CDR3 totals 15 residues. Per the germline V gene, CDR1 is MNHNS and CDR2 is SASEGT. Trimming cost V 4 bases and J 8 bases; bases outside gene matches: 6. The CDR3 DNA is TGTGCCAGCAGTGCCCTGGGACAGGGGGCCTATGAGCAGTTCTTC. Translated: CASSALGQGAYEQFF.

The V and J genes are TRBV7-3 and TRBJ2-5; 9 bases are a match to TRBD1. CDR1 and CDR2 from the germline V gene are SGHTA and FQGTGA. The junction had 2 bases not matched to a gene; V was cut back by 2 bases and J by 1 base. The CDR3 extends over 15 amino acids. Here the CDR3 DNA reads TGTGCCAGCAGCTTAGGGGACAGGGCCCAAGAGACCCAGTACTTC. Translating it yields CASSLGDRAQETQYF.